This T cell receptor (beta chain) derives from a study of OX40 agonist ivuxolimab in advanced cancers. Regarding the study in general: Ivuxolimab was a fully human IgG2 agonistic monoclonal antibody targeting the costimulatory receptor OX40 (CD134). The paper reports the monotherapy dose-escalation portion (N = 52 patients) of the phase I ivuxolimab trial. The point of sequencing TCRbeta in the periphery was to test whether ivuxolimab changed TCR sequence diversity and drove clonal T-cell expansion. Of the approximately 54 dose-escalation patients, hepatocellular carcinoma was present in approximately 20, melanoma in around 15, renal cell carcinoma in 9 and head and neck cancer in 9. A male proportion of about 79% and a mean age of roughly 55 years, ranging from 23 to 79, were recorded for the dose-escalation cohort. Patients were allowed to have had prior anti-PD-1, anti-PD-L1 or anti-CTLA-4 therapy, and approximately 40% of the dose-escalation patients had been treated with checkpoint inhibitors. Intravenous ivuxolimab was administered to patients every 2 weeks at six dose levels: 0.01, 0.1, 0.3, 1.5, 3 and 10 mg/kg. Three dose-escalation patients achieved partial responses, one with hepatocellular carcinoma and two with cutaneous melanoma. The research as a whole found: Low levels of normalized T-cell clonal expansion were also seen in some patients who did not respond. On average, CD8+ T cells showed more expanded clones than CD4+ T cells after ivuxolimab. At doses from 0.1 to 3.0 mg/kg, clonal expansion was seen in both CD4+ and CD8+ blood T cells between baseline and week 6. Partial responders in the 0.1-3.0 mg/kg groups had among the lowest normalized peripheral clonal expansion, especially among CD8+ T cells. The antigen specificity of the peripheral T cells that underwent clonal expansion was not determined.

CDR1 SGHDT and CDR2 YYEEEE were looked up in the germline V gene. The CDR3 has 13 amino acids, counting the end cysteine and phenylalanine. The read is trimmed to its CDR3 DNA, 39 bases read in frame from base 1. The V end gives up 0 bases and the J end 8 bases, leaving 0 bases in the junction not matched to a gene. A note on this clone: Which antigen it targets is not known. It has no much larger one-base neighbor in the sample; base qualities were not kept.

The trial excluded patients who had a history of autoimmune disease or who were on systemic immunosuppression. Peripheral blood for TCR sequencing was collected from all dose cohorts at baseline, on cycle 4 day 1, and on cycle 7 day 1. The samples were drawn from a first-in-human, open-label, multicenter phase I dose-escalation trial of ivuxolimab. Adults with locally advanced or metastatic head and neck squamous cell, hepatocellular, melanoma or renal cell carcinoma were enrolled in the trial. CD4+ and CD8+ T cells were sorted separately from peripheral blood before TCR sequencing. For sequencing of the TCRbeta CDR3 region, genomic DNA was extracted from the sorted cells. The immunoSEQ Assay was used for sequencing of TCRbeta CDR3 regions. The table comes from immuneACCESS by way of TCRdb, which keeps in-frame sequences with V and J called. Part of the clones is missing from these tables; in studies checked, under half for an unresolved V gene and the rest for unknown reasons. The sample includes 90,000 or so clones, with about 91% observed a single time. The ten largest clones add up to under 0.4% of the sample.

The sequenced sample was CD4+ or CD8+ T cells sorted from blood, obtained in a trial of the OX40 agonist ivuxolimab. The receptor's source is an adult with an advanced solid tumor such as melanoma, head and neck, liver or kidney cancer. The V and J genes are TRBV5-6 and TRBJ1-4, with 8 bases aligning to TRBD1. In nucleotide form, the sequence is TGTGCCAGCAGCTTGGGACAGGGGGAAAAACTGTTTTTT. This sequence encodes CASSLGQGEKLFF.